The rows below give T cell receptor beta chains drawn from one sample of a study of Ad26.COV2.S vaccination and SARS-CoV-2 variants. Clones were read by immunoSEQ multiplex PCR, and TCRdb kept only the in-frame ones, dropping some. The sample lists 400,000 to 500,000 clones; 85% to 90% were seen once. Sequencing used peripheral blood, obtained in a trial of Ad26.COV2.S vaccine versus placebo. The receptor source for this set is a person between 18 and 59 years old who received the Ad26.COV2.S COVID-19 vaccine or a placebo. Both conserved end residues are part of each CDR3. The D gene is left open where the match is weak. Clone sizes are given selectively: once, few, many, or a class where the clone is expanded.

j_call v_call clone_size d_call cdr3_nt cdr3_aa
TRBJ1-4 TRBV15 . TRBD1 TGTGCCACCAGCAGAGATGGGACAGGGCGGGAAAAACTGTTTTTT CATSRDGTGREKLFF
TRBJ1-6 TRBV5-4 . TRBD1 TGTGCCAGCAGCGGCCACAGGGGAGGGTGGTATAATTCACCCCTCCACTTT CASSGHRGGWYNSPLHF
TRBJ2-5 TRBV5-1 . . TGCGCCAGCAGTTACACCGGGGGACGCCAAGAGACCCAGTACTTC CASSYTGGRQETQYF
TRBJ1-1 TRBV27 once . TGTGCCAGCAGTTTGTCACGGACTATGAACACTGAAGCTTTCTTT CASSLSRTMNTEAFF
TRBJ1-1 TRBV10-3 . TRBD1 TGTGCCATCAGTGAGGGGGAAGACAGGGCCACTGAAGCTTTCTTT CAISEGEDRATEAFF
TRBJ1-1 TRBV4-3 . . TGCGCCAGCAGCCAAGATTTACAGAGAGGCACTGAAGCTTTCTTT CASSQDLQRGTEAFF
TRBJ1-2 TRBV30 . . TGTGCCTGTCCTCAAAAACGCCCAGGGGACTATGGCTACACCTTC CACPQKRPGDYGYTF
TRBJ2-1 TRBV6-5 . TRBD2 TGTGCCAGCAGTTTAGCGGGGGGCTTTGAGCAGTTCTTC CASSLAGGFEQFF
TRBJ2-1 TRBV10-3 . . TGTGCCATCAGGGGAGGGGGAGGGCGACGGACGAATGAGCAGTTCTTC CAIRGGGGRRTNEQFF
TRBJ2-5 TRBV3-1/TRBV3-2 . TRBD2 TGTGCCAGCAGCCAACAACTAGCGTTTCAAGAGACCCAGTACTTC CASSQQLAFQETQYF
TRBJ1-4 TRBV27 once . TGTGCCAGCAGTCCCTTGGGGTGGGAGAGTGAAAAACTGTTTTTT CASSPLGWESEKLFF
TRBJ1-5 TRBV9 . . TGTGCCAGCAGCGTAGAGGGCGGGAGTCCCCAGCATTTT CASSVEGGSPQHF
TRBJ1-5 TRBV27 once TRBD1 TGTGCCAGCAGTAAGCTCGGGACAGGGGGTTTCAATCAGCCCCAGCATTTT CASSKLGTGGFNQPQHF
TRBJ1-1 TRBV6-4 few . TGTGCCAGCAGTGACTCAAATGAGGGGAGCACTGAAGCTTTCTTT CASSDSNEGSTEAFF
TRBJ2-2 TRBV5-5 . TRBD2 TGTGCCAGCAGCTCCCTAGCGGGGGGGTCAACCGGGGAGCTGTTTTTT CASSSLAGGSTGELFF
TRBJ2-2 TRBV4-3 . TRBD2 TGCGCCAGCAGCCGCGGGGGGCCCAACACCGGGGAGCTGTTTTTT CASSRGGPNTGELFF
TRBJ2-5 TRBV11-2 once . TGTGCCAGCAGCTTAAATGCCCGGGTTGAGACCCAGTACTTC CASSLNARVETQYF
TRBJ2-3 TRBV29-1 . . TGCAGCGTTGGATCCCAGGTTAGCACAGATACGCAGTATTTT CSVGSQVSTDTQYF
TRBJ2-2 TRBV10-2 . TRBD1 TGCGCCAGCAGGACAGGGACCGGGGAGCTGTTTTTT CASRTGTGELFF
TRBJ2-7 TRBV29-1 . TRBD1 TGCAGCGTTTCCCGGGGACAGAACTACGAGCAGTACTTC CSVSRGQNYEQYF
TRBJ2-2 TRBV14 . . TGTGCCAGCAGCCAAGACTTTAGGACTTCCGCGGCGAACACCGGGGAGCTGTTTTTT CASSQDFRTSAANTGELFF
TRBJ2-1 TRBV7-9 once . TGTGCCAGCAGCTTCGGGATTGAGCAGTTCTTC CASSFGIEQFF
TRBJ1-1 TRBV28 . . TGTGCCAGCCCTCGGGAAAGGGGGACCCCAGTGACTGAAGCTTTCTTT CASPRERGTPVTEAFF
TRBJ2-5 TRBV4-2 . TRBD2 TGTGCCAGCAGCCGGAGACTAGCGGAGCAAGAGACCCAGTACTTC CASSRRLAEQETQYF
TRBJ2-3 TRBV10-3 . TRBD2 TGTGCCATCAGTGACGTAGCGGGGGGGCGAAGAGATACGCAGTATTTT CAISDVAGGRRDTQYF
TRBJ2-5 TRBV30 . . TGTGCCTGGAGTGTGGGGGGGCCTGAGACCCAGTACTTC CAWSVGGPETQYF
TRBJ2-5 TRBV5-5 . TRBD1 TGTGCCAGCAGCTTGGGGGACAGGGGGCGAGAGACCCAGTACTTC CASSLGDRGRETQYF
TRBJ2-7 TRBV10-2 . . TGCGCCACAACGGACACAACCTACGAGCAGTACTTC CATTDTTYEQYF
TRBJ2-7 TRBV19 once TRBD2 TGTGCCAGTAGAATAGCGGGGGAAGCGTCAGTCGACGAGCAGTACTTC CASRIAGEASVDEQYF
TRBJ2-1 TRBV28 . TRBD2 TGTGCCAGCAGTTCCCCGTGGCGTCTAGCGGGATACAATGAGCAGTTCTTC CASSSPWRLAGYNEQFF
TRBJ1-6 TRBV7-3 few TRBD1 TGTGCCAGCAGCTTATGGGGGACAGGGGTGGCTAATTCACCCCTCCACTTT CASSLWGTGVANSPLHF
TRBJ1-6 TRBV5-1 . . TGCGCCAGCAGCTTGGCCAGCTGGGTGGGGGCACCCCTCCACTTT CASSLASWVGAPLHF
TRBJ1-6 TRBV7-2 . TRBD1 TGTGCCAGCAGCCCTGCGACAGGGGGGTATAATTCACCCCTCCACTTT CASSPATGGYNSPLHF
TRBJ1-2 TRBV3-1/TRBV3-2 . . TGTGCCAGCAGCCAAGAGAGCCGCTATGGCTACACCTTC CASSQESRYGYTF
TRBJ2-3 TRBV24-1 . . TGTGCCACCAGTGACTCCCTGAGGGAGACAGATACGCAGTATTTT CATSDSLRETDTQYF
TRBJ2-2 TRBV10-3 . . TGTGCCATCAGTGAGGGAGTTGACACCGGGGAGCTGTTTTTT CAISEGVDTGELFF
TRBJ1-4 TRBV6-4 . . TGTGCCAGACCGAAAGACAGGTATAGTGAAAAACTGTTTTTT CARPKDRYSEKLFF
TRBJ2-5 TRBV30 . . TGTGCCTGGAAGGTCGGGCAACTCGGGGAGACCCAGTACTTC CAWKVGQLGETQYF
TRBJ2-1 TRBV11-2 . TRBD2 TGTGCCAGCAGCTTTACCCTCCGACTAGCGGGGGGAGACAATGAGCAGTTCTTC CASSFTLRLAGGDNEQFF
TRBJ1-5 TRBV27 . . TGTGCCACCCCTGACCCTGGAGGACATTATAGCAATCAGCCCCAGCATTTT CATPDPGGHYSNQPQHF
TRBJ2-1 TRBV7-9 . . TGTGCCAGCAGCTTAAGGGGGAGTATTTACAATGAGCAGTTCTTC CASSLRGSIYNEQFF
TRBJ2-1 TRBV6-2/TRBV6-3 . . TGTGCCAGCAGCCACGGATGGGGACTCAACAATGAGCAGTTCTTC CASSHGWGLNNEQFF
TRBJ1-2 TRBV13 . . TGTGCCAGCAGCCGTACAGGGCTCTATGGCTACACCTTC CASSRTGLYGYTF
TRBJ1-6 TRBV7-6 . TRBD1 TGTGCCACTACGGACAGGGGGCCTAATTCACCCCTCCACTTT CATTDRGPNSPLHF
TRBJ2-7 TRBV30 . . TGTGCCTGGAGTGTAACTGGGGGCGAGCAGTACTTC CAWSVTGGEQYF
TRBJ2-7 TRBV3-1/TRBV3-2 . . TGTGCCAGCAGCCAAGCCCCGGGACTTCCCGAGCAGTACTTC CASSQAPGLPEQYF
TRBJ1-1 TRBV27 . . TGTGCCAGCAGTGAATACAGGGAGAACACTGAAGCTTTCTTT CASSEYRENTEAFF
TRBJ2-1 TRBV4-2 . . TGTGCCAGCAGCCAAGATTTGTCCCGGGGGCGCTACAATGAGCAGTTCTTC CASSQDLSRGRYNEQFF
TRBJ1-5 TRBV6-2/TRBV6-3 . . TGTGCCAGCAGTTACGAAGGTGGAGGGCTCTATAGCAATCAGCCCCAGCATTTT CASSYEGGGLYSNQPQHF
TRBJ1-2 TRBV9 . . TGTGCCAGCAGCCCCTCGGGTCGTAACTATGGCTACACCTTC CASSPSGRNYGYTF
TRBJ2-1 TRBV3-1/TRBV3-2 . . TGTGCCAGCAGCCAAGGGCCCTCATTGAGGGGGGCCTACAATGAGCAGTTCTTC CASSQGPSLRGAYNEQFF
TRBJ2-7 TRBV7-9 . . TGTGCCAGCAGCTTAGGAACCTACGAGCAGTACTTC CASSLGTYEQYF
TRBJ2-1 TRBV6-5 . TRBD2 TGTGCCAGCACCGACCCCAGCGGGGGGTACAATGAGCAGTTCTTC CASTDPSGGYNEQFF
TRBJ2-7 TRBV19 . TRBD1 TGTGCCAGTAGTTCCATAGCGTCCGGGACAGTCGACGAGCAGTACTTC CASSSIASGTVDEQYF
TRBJ1-6 TRBV7-9 . TRBD1 TGTGCCAGCAGCCTCGTAAGGACAGGGGACGGCTCACCCCTCCACTTT CASSLVRTGDGSPLHF
TRBJ2-5 TRBV7-6 . TRBD2 TGTGCCAGCAGAAGTGGACTAGCGGGGGGGCAGGAGGAAGAGACCCAGTACTTC CASRSGLAGGQEEETQYF